This passage covers 21 T cell receptor beta chains from one sample sequenced in a study of CD8+CD57+ T cells in acquired aplastic anemia. TCR beta VDJ and CDR3 profiling used genomic DNA as template. MiXCR, run by TCRdb on the reads, gives a single entry per CDR3 protein. The sample consists of 200,000 to 250,000 distinct CDR3 sequences, 34% of them appearing once. The material sequenced was sorted CD4+, CD8+, or CD8+CD57+ T cells (not recorded which) from PBMCs. Receptor source: a human donor in good health, serving as a control.

The chain carries TRBV19 and TRBJ2-7, with 10 bases lining up with TRBD1. The length of the CDR3 is 14 residues. Germline V CDR1 and CDR2: LNHDA, SQIVND (reference sequence). J lost 4 bases, V lost 6 bases, and 6 bases had no gene match. In DNA, the CDR3 is TGTGCCAGTAGACCGGGACAGGGGTCGTACGAGCAGTACTTC. Its translation is CASRPGQGSYEQYF. Drawing the rest from reference TRBV19 and TRBJ2-7, the complete variable domain is DGGITQSPKYLFRKEGQNVTLSCEQNLNHDAMYWYRQDPGQGLRLIYYSQIVNDFQKGDIAEGYSVSREKKESFPLTVTSAQKNPTAFYLCASRPGQGSYEQYFGPGTRLTVT.

This clonotype has at least ten counts. J is TRBJ1-2 and V is TRBV6-1; 7 nucleotides match TRBD1. Germline CDR1 reads MNHNS; CDR2 reads SASEGT. This CDR3 is 15 amino acids long. V dropped 5 bases and J dropped 4; count of bases not matched to a gene: 10. The CDR3 DNA reads as TGTGCCAGCAGTAAGGGACAGTCGCGGGCCTATGGCTACACCTTC. Translating it yields CASSKGQSRAYGYTF.

The chain links TRBV30 to TRBJ2-7; D possibly corresponds to TRBD2 (6 bases). From germline, CDR1 is GTSNPN and CDR2 SVGIG (reference sequence). Trimming removed 2 bases from V and 0 bases from J, with 17 bases in between. The CDR3 contains 16 residues. Here the CDR3 DNA reads TGTGCCTGGAGTTCGCCCCCGGGACTCAACTCCTACGAGCAGTACTTC. This encodes CAWSSPPGLNSYEQYF.

In the case of this clonotype: This clone may be a read error of a much larger clone one base away. The conserved final phenylalanine or tryptophan is absent from the CDR3, which likely points to a read error. V is TRBV7-8 and J is TRBJ1-2; TRBD1 aligns across 9 bases. Germline lookup yields CDR1 SGHVS and CDR2 FQNEAQ. V was clipped by 1 base and J by 4 bases; unmatched bases: 10. The CDR3 loop spans 17 amino acids. CDR3 in DNA: TGTGCCAGCAGCTTAGGAGGGTGGGGGACAGGGCCCTATGGCTACACCCTC. As protein: CASSLGGWGTGPYGYTL.

The chain is built from TRBV2 and TRBJ1-5; D gene unclear. In germline, CDR1 is SNHLY, CDR2 FYNNEI. V gave up 6 bases and J gave up 4 bases, with 13 bases separating them. CDR3 length: 14 residues. CDR3 sequence: CASSTVVRNQPQHF. The CDR3 coding sequence is TGTGCCAGCAGCACCGTTGTGAGGAATCAGCCCCAGCATTTT.

This chain links TRBV2 with TRBJ2-7; D is perhaps TRBD2 (5 bases). The CDR3 length is 11 residues. CDR1 and CDR2 from the germline V gene are SNHLY and FYNNEI. The germline V and J ends were trimmed by 10 bases and 5 bases, with 12 bases remaining between them. The CDR3 region has the DNA TGTGCCATCGGGGTTGGGGACGAGCAGTACTTC. Protein product: CAIGVGDEQYF.

The genes are TRBV20-1 and TRBJ2-4, with 9 bases that match TRBD1. CDR1 and CDR2 from the germline V gene are DFQATT and SNEGSKA (reference sequence). The CDR3 extends over 13 amino acids. Losses at the gene ends were 1 base for V and 10 bases for J; bases not matched to a gene: 5. The CDR3 DNA sequence: TGCAGTGCTAGAGGACCGGGACAGGGAATTCAGTACTTC. The encoded protein is CSARGPGQGIQYF.

The rearrangement links TRBV9 to TRBJ2-1; 12 bases line up with TRBD2. There are 17 residues in the CDR3. Germline V gene lookup returns CDR1 SGDLS and CDR2 YYNGEE. With 1 base clipped from V and 4 bases from J, the junction kept 6 bases outside the gene matches. CDR3 sequence reads: CASSVSPTSGRYNEQFF. The CDR3 region has the DNA TGTGCCAGCAGCGTAAGTCCAACTAGCGGGAGGTACAATGAGCAGTTCTTC.

The table lists this clonotype with many counts. This rearrangement joins TRBV20-1 to TRBJ1-6; D is uncertain. The CDR3 runs 14 residues. V lost 3 bases to trimming and J lost 6 bases, with 12 bases between them. Germline values: CDR1 DFQATT, CDR2 SNEGSKA (reference sequence). CDR3 in DNA: TGCAGTGCTAGTGTGGAAACGGGTAATTCACCCCTCCACTTT. It translates to CSASVETGNSPLHF.

The chain combines TRBV5-1 with TRBJ2-2; 14 bases line up with TRBD2. After removal of 4 bases from V and 4 bases from J, the junction contained 3 bases not matched to a gene. The CDR3 spans 16 residues. Germline V gives CDR1 SGHRS, CDR2 YFSETQ. The CDR3 DNA reads TGCGCCAGCAGCCCGGGACTAGCGGGAGTCACCGGGGAGCTGTTTTTT. It is translated as CASSPGLAGVTGELFF.

The genes are TRBV9 and TRBJ1-1; weak D call: TRBD1 (5 bases). Germline loops: CDR1 SGDLS, CDR2 YYNGEE. V was pared by 1 base and J by 1 base, with 14 bases between. This CDR3 is 16 amino acids long. The CDR3 coding sequence is TGTGCCAGCAGCGTATTGGGGGAGGTGGCGAACACTGAAGCTTTCTTT. Translated: CASSVLGEVANTEAFF.

This clonotype was detected only a few times. This chain joins TRBV7-9 and TRBJ1-1, with a weak D call TRBD1 (6 bases). V shed 2 bases and J shed 6 bases, with 22 bases lying between them. Germline CDR1 reads SEHNR; CDR2 reads FQNEAQ (reference sequence). CDR3 length equals 17 residues. In nucleotides, the CDR3 is TGTGCCAGCAGCTTAAGTAAGGGACAATCTCCGAGCGCTGAAGCTTTCTTT. Translation gives CASSLSKGQSPSAEAFF.

The chain combines TRBV11-3 with TRBJ1-2; tentatively, D is TRBD1 (5 bases). The CDR3 length is 16 residues. Per germline, CDR1 SGHNT and CDR2 YENEEA. V lost 5 bases and J 2 bases, leaving 18 bases between the germline ends. The CDR3 region is CASSATTGTVNYGYTF. Here the CDR3 DNA reads TGTGCCAGCAGCGCAACAACCGGGACCGTGAACTATGGCTACACCTTC. The whole variable domain, filled in from reference TRBV11-3 and TRBJ1-2, reads EAGVVQSPRYKIIEKKQPVAFWCNPISGHNTLYWYLQNLGQGPELLIRYENEEAVDDSQLPKDRFSAERLKGVDSTLKIQPAELGDSAVYLCASSATTGTVNYGYTFGSGTRLTVV.

In its sample, this clonotype was seen a few times. This sequence joins TRBV7-2 and TRBJ2-2; D unresolved. Germline V CDR1 and CDR2: SGHTA, FQGNSA. The CDR3 consists of 13 residues. V shed 4 bases and J shed 8 bases, with 11 bases lying between them. The chain's CDR3 is CASSSLETGELFF. Written as DNA, the CDR3 is TGTGCCAGCAGCTCACTCGAGACTGGGGAGCTGTTTTTT.

The table lists this clonotype with many counts. The chain uses TRBV19 and TRBJ2-5; no firm D call. The CDR3 totals 11 residues. V was shortened by 3 bases and J by 4 bases, with 3 bases between the two germline ends. Germline loops: CDR1 LNHDA, CDR2 SQIVND (reference sequence). Here the CDR3 DNA reads TGTGCCAGTAGTATTAGAGAGACCCAGTACTTC. Protein: CASSIRETQYF.

This clonotype has ten or more counts. The V and J genes are TRBV7-2 and TRBJ2-5, with a possible D match to TRBD2 (6 bases). CDR3 length: 14 residues. The V end was cut by 5 bases, the J end by 4 bases, with 14 bases between. Looked up from germline, CDR1 is SGHTA and CDR2 is FQGNSA. CDR3 in DNA: TGTGCCAGCAGCCGCGGGGACTGGGGAGAGACCCAGTACTTC. This encodes CASSRGDWGETQYF.

This clonotype was seen at least ten times. The chain has TRBV2 and TRBJ2-7; 9 bases match TRBD1. The CDR3 extends over 13 amino acids. J gave up 5 bases and V 8 bases, and 7 bases lay outside the gene matches. Germline-derived CDR1 and CDR2 are SNHLY and FYNNEI. The CDR3 DNA reads as TGTGCCAGCCTCCCGACAGGGGGTGACGAGCAGTACTTC. This codes for CASLPTGGDEQYF.

To note about this clonotype: Given a much more abundant clone one base away, this may be a read error. This chain connects TRBV5-4 to TRBJ2-7; D gene uncertain. The CDR3 is made up of 16 amino acids. Germline values: CDR1 SGHNT, CDR2 YYREEE (reference sequence). V lost 3 bases and J lost 5, with 21 bases in between. DNA of the CDR3: TGTGCCAGCAGCTCGGTAACCATCCCACTTCGGGACGAGCAGTACTTC. This translates into CASSSVTIPLRDEQYF.

Regarding this clonotype: A much larger clone sits a single nucleotide away, making a read error possible. The chain is built from TRBV6-1 and TRBJ2-5, with TRBD2 matching 9 bases. J was trimmed by 7 bases and V by 6 bases; bases with no gene match: 9. The CDR3 is made up of 14 amino acids. The germline V gene encodes CDR1 MNHNS and CDR2 SASEGT. For the CDR3, the DNA is TGTGCCAGCAGCCTCGCGGGGGGGGGAGGGACCCAGTACTTC. It encodes CASSLAGGGGTQYF.

This clonotype has only a few counts. The V and J genes are TRBV4-1 and TRBJ1-1; 7 positions agree with TRBD1. Germline CDR1 MGHRA, CDR2 YSYEKL. The J segment lost 3 bases and the V segment lost 3 bases, leaving 4 bases of the junction unmatched. CDR3 size: 14 residues. The CDR3 here is CASSHTGAYTEAFF. In DNA form, the CDR3 reads TGCGCCAGCAGCCACACAGGGGCTTACACTGAAGCTTTCTTT.

In this sample, this clonotype turned up a few times. The V and J genes are TRBV15 and TRBJ2-6; perhaps TRBD1 as D (6 bases). The CDR3 has 17 residues. V was clipped by 5 bases and J by 4 bases, with 18 bases between them. Germline CDR1 LNHNV, CDR2 YYDKDF (reference sequence). The CDR3 region is CATSFRQAPTGANVLTF. CDR3 sequence (DNA): TGTGCCACCAGCTTCCGACAGGCCCCGACCGGGGCCAACGTCCTGACTTTC. Variable domain in full (rest from reference TRBV15 and TRBJ2-6): DAMVIQNPRYQVTQFGKPVTLSCSQTLNHNVMYWYQQKSSQAPKLLFHYYDKDFNNEADTPDNFQSRRPNTSFCFLDIRSPGLGDTAMYLCATSFRQAPTGANVLTFGAGSRLTVL.